There are a few counts of the clone carrying this T cell receptor (beta chain). Germline V gene lookup returns CDR1 MNHNS and CDR2 SASEGT. The CDR3 extends over 14 amino acids. Trimming removed 6 bases from V and 10 bases from J, with 21 bases in between. PCR amplification relied on 60 Vbeta primers (plus 13 Jbeta primers). Clones were sequenced by immunoSEQ multiplex PCR, and TCRdb holds only the in-frame ones, with some missing. The sample shows 120,000 or so clones, around 70% of them seen only once. These data come from a study of cytomegalovirus exposure and HLA in healthy donors. Sample: PBMCs. This chain links TRBV6-1 with TRBJ1-1; D not resolved. This clonotype was sampled from a woman aged 50 to 60 in good health and CMV-seropositive. This CDR3 reads CASRTSVWSDGAFF. CDR3 DNA: TGTGCCAGCAGGACATCGGTTTGGTCCGATGGAGCTTTCTTT.